These 26 T cell receptor beta chains came from one sample sequenced in a study of OX40 agonist ivuxolimab in advanced cancers. TCRdb keeps only in-frame clones here, not all; method: immunoSEQ multiplex PCR. The repertoire consists of 70,000 or so clones, with around 85% occurring once and the leading ten covering roughly 3.9%. The sample here was CD4+ or CD8+ T cells sorted from blood, taken in a trial of the OX40 agonist ivuxolimab. The source of these receptors is an adult with an advanced solid tumor such as melanoma, head and neck, liver or kidney cancer.

V usage is TRBV28 and J usage is TRBJ2-3; 11 bases map to TRBD1. CDR1 is MDHEN and CDR2 is SYDVKM in the germline V gene. With 6 bases clipped from V and 4 bases from J, the junction kept 0 bases outside the gene matches. This CDR3 contains 13 residues. CDR3 nucleotides: TGTGCCAGCAGGGGACAGGGGGCAGATACGCAGTATTTT. Translating it yields CASRGQGADTQYF.

The chain carries TRBV7-2 and TRBJ1-5; no clear D gene. CDR1 is SGHTA, CDR2 FQGNSA, per germline. The CDR3 is made up of 12 amino acids. With 3 bases removed from V and 4 bases from J, the gap between germline ends came to 4 bases. The CDR3 region is CASSFFNQPQHF. The CDR3 DNA sequence: TGTGCCAGCAGCTTTTTTAATCAGCCCCAGCATTTT.

The table lists this clone with a few counts. The chain has TRBV4-1 and TRBJ2-2, with D possibly called TRBD1 or TRBD2 (6 bases each). The germline V gene encodes CDR1 MGHRA and CDR2 YSYEKL. The CDR3 has 19 residues. With 3 bases removed from V and 2 bases from J, the gap between germline ends came to 22 bases. For the CDR3, the DNA is TGCGCCAGCAGCCAGGCTAAGGGGGAGCTAGCGACAAACACCGGGGAGCTGTTTTTT. Amino acid sequence: CASSQAKGELATNTGELFF.

The chain links TRBV10-3 to TRBJ2-1, with a possible D match to TRBD2 (5 bases). Trimming cost V 1 base and J 0 bases, with 10 bases left between them. This CDR3 contains 16 residues. Germline CDR1 is ENHRY and CDR2 is SYGVKD. CDR3 in DNA: TGTGCCATCAGTGAGTTGGCTAGCTCCTCCTACAATGAGCAGTTCTTC. Protein sequence: CAISELASSSYNEQFF.

The chain recombines TRBV2 with TRBJ1-1; 9 nucleotides agree with TRBD1. Germline CDR1 and CDR2: SNHLY and FYNNEI. After removal of 5 bases from V and 4 bases from J, the junction contained 8 bases not matched to a gene. The CDR3 length is 15 residues. The CDR3: CASSLDRGRGTEAFF. CDR3 DNA: TGTGCCAGCAGTTTGGACAGGGGCCGGGGCACTGAAGCTTTCTTT.

Turning to this clone: Other DNA sequences in this specimen translate into the identical CDR3. V usage is TRBV28 and J usage is TRBJ2-5, with 10 bases identical to TRBD1. V was clipped by 5 bases and J by 2 bases; unmatched bases: 8. CDR3 length equals 16 residues. Germline V lookup: CDR1 MDHEN, CDR2 SYDVKM. CDR3 nucleotide sequence: TGTGCCAGCAGTCCCCGACAGGGGGCAGGGCAAGAGACCCAGTACTTC. It is translated as CASSPRQGAGQETQYF. Complete variable domain (other parts from reference TRBV28 and TRBJ2-5): DVKVTQSSRYLVKRTGEKVFLECVQDMDHENMFWYRQDPGLGLRLIYFSYDVKMKEKGDIPEGYSVSREKKERFSLILESASTNQTSMYLCASSPRQGAGQETQYFGPGTRLLVL.

This clone was seen a single time. The V and J genes are TRBV4-2 and TRBJ1-2, with 9 bases matching TRBD1. Per germline, CDR1 LGHNA and CDR2 YNFKEQ. CDR3 length equals 18 residues. V gave up 0 bases and J gave up 8 bases; unmatched junction bases: 16. CDR3 in DNA: TGTGCCAGCAGCCAAGAAGAGGTCGGGACAGGGTTCATCGGCGGCTACACCTTC. This gives the protein CASSQEEVGTGFIGGYTF.

The V and J genes are TRBV7-9 and TRBJ1-5; TRBD1 matches 9 bases. The CDR3 is made up of 15 amino acids. The V gene's germline CDR1 is SEHNR and CDR2 FQNEAQ (reference sequence). V was pared by 5 bases and J by 3 bases, with 5 bases of the junction left unmatched. The CDR3 region is CASSREQGANQPQHF. For the CDR3, the DNA is TGTGCCAGCAGCCGTGAACAGGGGGCCAATCAGCCCCAGCATTTT. The complete variable domain, with remaining parts taken from reference TRBV7-9 and TRBJ1-5, reads DTGVSQNPRHKITKRGQNVTFRCDPISEHNRLYWYRQTLGQGPEFLTYFQNEAQLEKSRLLSDRFSAERPKGSFSTLEIQRTEQGDSAMYLCASSREQGANQPQHFGDGTRLSIL.

The CDR3 DNA sequence: TGTGCCAGCTCACTCGTAGGGACGTTGAACACTGAAGCTTTCTTT. Protein: CASSLVGTLNTEAFF. J is TRBJ1-1 and V is TRBV18, with TRBD1 as a possible D gene (5 bases). The CDR3 loop spans 15 amino acids. Germline values: CDR1 KGHSH, CDR2 LQKENI. Trimming pared 4 bases from V and 0 bases from J, leaving 12 bases between.

This chain uses TRBV11-1 with TRBJ1-1; 12 nucleotides match TRBD1. Germline V lookup: CDR1 SGHAT, CDR2 FQDESV (reference sequence). This CDR3 spans 13 amino acids. Trimming took 5 bases from V and 11 from J; bases not matched to a gene: 6. This CDR3 reads CASSPGQGAWAFF. CDR3 in DNA: TGTGCCAGCAGCCCGGGACAGGGGGCGTGGGCTTTCTTT.

This chain connects TRBV7-8 to TRBJ2-3; 8 bases align to TRBD2. The CDR3 contains 16 residues. Germline V gene sequence: CDR1 SGHVS, CDR2 FQNEAQ. Germline trimming cut 5 bases from V and 7 bases from J; bases unmatched to any gene: 14. CDR3: CASSRTSSGEMNTQYF. The CDR3 DNA follows: TGTGCCAGCAGCCGGACTAGCTCGGGGGAGATGAATACGCAGTATTTT.

The chain uses TRBV19 and TRBJ2-7, with TRBD1 matching over 8 bases. Germline lookup yields CDR1 LNHDA and CDR2 SQIVND (reference sequence). Losses at the gene ends were 7 bases for V and 2 bases for J; bases not matched to a gene: 1. This CDR3 comprises 12 residues. CDR3 nucleotides: TGTGCCAGTAAGGGACAGGCCTACGAGCAGTACTTC. Protein: CASKGQAYEQYF.

This sequence joins TRBV18 and TRBJ1-2; D not certain. The V and J ends lost 3 bases and 0 bases respectively, with 5 bases between them. CDR3 length equals 13 residues. CDR1 KGHSH and CDR2 LQKENI come from the germline V gene. The CDR3 nucleotides are TGTGCCAGCTCACCGGTACCTAACTATGGCTACACCTTC. It encodes CASSPVPNYGYTF.

The gene calls are TRBV28 and TRBJ2-2, with 9 bases aligning to TRBD2. CDR3 length equals 14 residues. Germline V gene sequence: CDR1 MDHEN, CDR2 SYDVKM. Germline trimming cut 5 bases from V and 5 bases from J; bases unmatched to any gene: 3. This CDR3 reads CASSPGLATGELFF. CDR3 in DNA: TGTGCCAGCAGTCCTGGACTAGCGACCGGGGAGCTGTTTTTT.

The chain has TRBV7-7 and TRBJ2-6, with TRBD1 matching 10 bases. Germline CDR1 and CDR2: SSHAT and FNYEAQ (reference sequence). The CDR3 contains 17 residues. J gave up 3 bases and V 5 bases, and 7 bases lay outside the gene matches. This chain's CDR3 is CASSPSTGGGGANVLTF. CDR3 DNA: TGTGCCAGCAGCCCATCGACAGGGGGCGGTGGGGCCAACGTCCTGACTTTC.

This clone was seen just once. V and J are TRBV7-3 and TRBJ2-1; 8 bases are shared with TRBD1. The CDR3 has 12 amino acids. Trimming removed 5 bases from V and 7 bases from J; junction bases left unmatched: 1. Germline V gives CDR1 SGHTA, CDR2 FQGTGA. CDR3 residues: CASSTGGNEQFF. DNA of the CDR3: TGTGCCAGCAGCACAGGGGGGAATGAGCAGTTCTTC.

The chain carries TRBV5-1 and TRBJ1-1; TRBD1 agrees at 7 bases. The CDR3 has 13 residues. Germline lookup yields CDR1 SGHRS and CDR2 YFSETQ. V lost 7 bases to trimming and J lost 2 bases; unmatched junction nucleotides: 5. The CDR3 sequence: CASGTERNTEAFF. The CDR3 DNA reads TGCGCCAGCGGGACAGAACGAAACACTGAAGCTTTCTTT.

The V gene is TRBV5-1, the J gene TRBJ2-7; D call uncertain. The CDR3 runs to 14 residues. Deletions cut 1 base from V and 7 bases from J, with 15 bases between. CDR1 SGHRS and CDR2 YFSETQ come from the germline V gene. The CDR3 DNA follows: TGCGCCAGCAGCTTGAACTCCCAAGTAAGTGAGCAGTACTTC. It yields the protein CASSLNSQVSEQYF.

The CDR3 loop is CASNVNSGETQYF. In DNA form, the CDR3 reads TGTGCCAGCAACGTAAACTCGGGGGAGACCCAGTACTTC. The chain carries TRBV7-2 and TRBJ2-5, with a tentative D call TRBD2 (5 bases). V gave up 7 bases and J gave up 5 bases, with 14 bases separating them. The CDR3 contains 13 residues. CDR1 and CDR2 (germline): SGHTA, FQGNSA.

This chain links TRBV7-8 with TRBJ2-5; D is unclear. Trimming shortened V by 5 bases and J by 5 bases, and 6 bases separated the two germline ends. This CDR3 is 11 amino acids long. Germline CDR1 SGHVS, CDR2 FQNEAQ. The CDR3 DNA follows: TGTGCCAGCAGCCCCCGCGAGACCCAGTACTTC. It encodes CASSPRETQYF.

The chain joins TRBV6-4 to TRBJ2-3, with D perhaps TRBD2 (7 bases). The germline gives CDR1 MRHNA, CDR2 SNTAGT. Trimming removed 5 bases at V and 4 bases at J, with 16 bases between. This CDR3 has 15 amino acids. The CDR3 bases are TGTGCCAGCAGTCCTCAGGGAGGGGGGCCAGATACGCAGTATTTT. Translating gives CASSPQGGGPDTQYF.

This clone has only one observation. One junction end disagrees with the germline gene, perhaps due to a read error. V usage is TRBV10-3 and J usage is TRBJ1-1; D uncertain. Germline CDR1 and CDR2: ENHRY and SYGVKD. The CDR3 consists of 13 residues. CDR3 sequence: CAISGVGNAEAFF. DNA of the CDR3: TGTGCCATCAGTGGGGTAGGGAACGCTGAAGCTTTCTTT.

The chain recombines TRBV27 with TRBJ2-5, with no clear D. The germline CDR1 and CDR2 sequences are MNHEY and SMNVEV (reference sequence). V was pared by 4 bases and J by 7 bases, with 16 bases between. This CDR3 has 14 residues. CDR3 DNA sequence: TGTGCCAGCAGTTCCAGCTTGATAACGGGGACCCAGTACTTC. Protein product: CASSSSLITGTQYF.

V and J are TRBV15 and TRBJ2-1, with TRBD2 matching over 7 bases. With 0 bases clipped from V and 7 bases from J, the junction kept 6 bases outside the gene matches. The CDR3 contains 15 residues. Germline assignment: CDR1 LNHNV and CDR2 YYDKDF (reference sequence). The CDR3 sequence: CATSREGAAGNEQFF. In DNA form, the CDR3 reads TGTGCCACCAGCAGAGAAGGGGCAGCGGGGAATGAGCAGTTCTTC.

V and J are TRBV6-6 and TRBJ1-1; 7 nucleotides line up with TRBD1. The CDR3 is 16 residues long. V shed 7 bases and J 0 bases; nucleotides not matched to a gene: 11. Germline assignment: CDR1 MNHNY and CDR2 SVGAGI (reference sequence). CDR3 loop: CASTAMNRGMNTEAFF. The CDR3 DNA reads as TGTGCCAGCACCGCGATGAACAGGGGTATGAACACTGAAGCTTTCTTT.

In its sample, this clone was seen a few times. The genes are TRBV9 and TRBJ1-1; D remains ambiguous. CDR3 length equals 14 residues. Trimming cost V 4 bases and J 1 base, with 11 bases left between them. The germline gives CDR1 SGDLS, CDR2 YYNGEE. Here the CDR3 reads CASSSRLGNTEAFF. The CDR3 DNA is TGTGCCAGCAGCTCCAGATTAGGGAACACTGAAGCTTTCTTT. Full variable domain (missing parts from reference TRBV9 and TRBJ1-1): DSGVTQTPKHLITATGQRVTLRCSPRSGDLSVYWYQQSLDQGLQFLIQYYNGEERAKGNILERFSAQQFPDLHSELNLSSLELGDSALYFCASSSRLGNTEAFFGQGTRLTVV.